These 16 T cell receptor beta chains originate from one sample sequenced in a study of T cells expressing NK-cell markers. No DNA is given; TCRdb re-called the 5' RACE reads and lists each CDR3 protein once. This sample contains about 450,000 distinct CDR3 sequences. Sequencing was performed on blood T cells: a sorted CD56 or NKG2C T cell subset, CD4+ or CD8+ T cells, or bulk PBMC T cells (not recorded which). The receptors shown here come from a woman between 18 and 69 years old in good health.

V and J are TRBV5-6 and TRBJ2-5; TCRdb's D gene call, TRBD1, goes unchecked for lack of DNA. Germline V lookup: CDR1 SGHDT, CDR2 YYEEEE. This CDR3 spans 15 amino acids. CDR3: CASSSGLVRGETQYF.

The CDR3 sequence is CASSRLVGSNQETQYF. The genes are TRBV28 and TRBJ2-5; TCRdb lists TRBD2, though no DNA is available to test this call. The CDR3 covers 16 residues. Per the germline V gene, CDR1 is MDHEN and CDR2 is SYDVKM.

The chain uses TRBV27 and TRBJ2-2; the D gene TCRdb calls, TRBD1, cannot be checked with no DNA. This CDR3 has 15 amino acids. Germline V gene sequence: CDR1 MNHEY, CDR2 SMNVEV (reference sequence). CDR3: CASSRGTENTGELFF.

V usage is TRBV7-9 and J usage is TRBJ2-5; TCRdb picks TRBD1, but there is no DNA to check that call. Germline V gene data show CDR1 as SEHNR and CDR2 as FQNEAQ (reference sequence). The CDR3 contains 14 residues. The CDR3 here is CASSRTTGGETQYF.

V is TRBV19 and J is TRBJ2-6. This CDR3 comprises 16 residues. The germline V gene has CDR1 LNHDA and CDR2 SQIVND (reference sequence). The CDR3 sequence: CASSTGRGSGANVLTF. Full variable domain (missing parts from reference TRBV19 and TRBJ2-6): DGGITQSPKYLFRKEGQNVTLSCEQNLNHDAMYWYRQDPGQGLRLIYYSQIVNDFQKGDIAEGYSVSREKKESFPLTVTSAQKNPTAFYLCASSTGRGSGANVLTFGAGSRLTVL.

The J gene is TRBJ2-1, the V gene TRBV7-3; lacking DNA, the TRBD1 call made by TCRdb goes unchecked. The CDR3 is 16 amino acids. CDR1 and CDR2 from the germline V gene are SGHTA and FQGTGA. CDR3 region: CASSAEQGAPYNEQFF.

The V and J genes are TRBV2 and TRBJ2-1; TCRdb proposes TRBD2, but this gene call is untestable without DNA. CDR3 length: 13 residues. Germline CDR1 is SNHLY and CDR2 is FYNNEI. This CDR3 reads CASSERGGNEQFF.

The V and J genes are TRBV28 and TRBJ2-2; TCRdb selects TRBD2, and the lack of DNA leaves this call unchecked. This CDR3 has 17 amino acids. The germline V gene has CDR1 MDHEN and CDR2 SYDVKM. CDR3 protein: CASSLESGSKSTGELFF.

The chain recombines TRBV20-1 with TRBJ2-3; with no DNA, the TCRdb D assignment of TRBD1 cannot be verified. The CDR3 consists of 15 residues. Germline V CDR1 and CDR2: DFQATT, SNEGSKA (reference sequence). The CDR3 is CSAPAREGFTDTQYF.

The V and J genes are TRBV7-2 and TRBJ2-7; there is no DNA to check the TCRdb D call of TRBD1. Germline assignment: CDR1 SGHTA and CDR2 FQGNSA. CDR3 size: 16 residues. This chain's CDR3 is CASSLAGDSFPYEQYF.

The chain carries TRBV4-3 and TRBJ2-1. This CDR3 is built from 15 residues. Per the germline V gene, CDR1 is LGHNA and CDR2 is YSLEER. Here the CDR3 reads CASSPTSTSYNEQFF.

This chain links TRBV7-3 with TRBJ2-5; TCRdb outputs TRBD1, but without DNA this stays unchecked. CDR3 length equals 16 residues. From germline, CDR1 is SGHTA and CDR2 FQGTGA. The CDR3 is CASSQNPGTGVETQYF.

The V and J genes are TRBV7-2 and TRBJ1-2. The germline CDR1 and CDR2 sequences are SGHTA and FQGNSA. CDR3 length: 13 amino acids. The CDR3 here is CASSPRNGIGYTF.

The V call is TRBV9, the J call TRBJ1-1. The CDR3 totals 17 residues. The germline V gene has CDR1 SGDLS and CDR2 YYNGEE. The CDR3 region is CASSPHGSTYMNTEAFF.

The CDR3 sequence: CASSGKWTETYYGYTF. The J gene is TRBJ1-2, the V gene TRBV25-1. This CDR3 has 16 residues. The germline CDR1 and CDR2 sequences are MGHDK and SYGVNS.

The chain couples TRBV11-2 to TRBJ2-2; with no DNA, the TCRdb D assignment of TRBD2 cannot be verified. CDR1 is SGHAT and CDR2 is FQNNGV in the germline V gene. The CDR3 is made up of 17 amino acids. The CDR3 loop reads CASSLEIAAGGPGELFF.